This TCR beta chain is from a study of identifying expanded T cells in peripheral blood. Germline V gene sequence: CDR1 SGHTA, CDR2 FQGNSA. J lost 4 bases, V lost 4 bases, and 2 bases had no gene match. The CDR3 is made up of 15 amino acids. On this clone itself: Its antigen remains unknown.

Collection occurred without any documented infections or immune events in donors. Notes on the study in general: Variance in clone template counts between approximately 2-week samples significantly increased with total template count across all healthy donors. About 1.2 clones differed between technical replicates, versus approximately 17 and 20 over time.

This table comes from immunoSEQ multiplex PCR, and its TCRdb copy is limited to in-frame clones, with some not included. This table holds 100,000 to 150,000 clones, 80% to 90% found once. Sequences were obtained from blood. The rearrangement joins TRBV7-2 to TRBJ2-2; 11 positions agree with TRBD2. This TCR was recovered from a person between 18 and 70 years old in good health. CDR3 nucleotide sequence: TGTGCCAGCAGCTCCGGACTAGCGGGCACCGGGGAGCTGTTTTTT. It yields the protein CASSSGLAGTGELFF.